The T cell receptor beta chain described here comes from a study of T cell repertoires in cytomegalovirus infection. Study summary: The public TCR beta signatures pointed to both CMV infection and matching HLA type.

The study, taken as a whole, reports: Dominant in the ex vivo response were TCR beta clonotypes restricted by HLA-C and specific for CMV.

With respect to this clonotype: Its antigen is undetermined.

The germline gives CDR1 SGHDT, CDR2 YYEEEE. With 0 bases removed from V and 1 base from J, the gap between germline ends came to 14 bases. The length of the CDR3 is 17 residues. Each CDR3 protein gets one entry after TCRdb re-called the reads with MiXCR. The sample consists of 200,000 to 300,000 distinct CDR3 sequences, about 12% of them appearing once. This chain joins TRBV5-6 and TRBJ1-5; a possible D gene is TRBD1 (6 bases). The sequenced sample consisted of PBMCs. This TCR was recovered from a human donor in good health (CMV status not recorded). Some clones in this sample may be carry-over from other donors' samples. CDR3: CASSLVQGGISNQPQHF. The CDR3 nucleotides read TGTGCCAGCAGCTTGGTACAGGGAGGGATCAGCAATCAGCCCCAGCATTTT.